The 9 T cell receptor beta chains below were found in one sample sequenced in a study of blood T cells in healthy people across ages. Then a second PCR, running roughly 7 to 11 cycles, was carried out with a sample-barcoded 5' primer and a J-beta primer mix. In TCRdb, the 5' RACE reads were re-called with MiXCR into one record per CDR3 protein. The profile shows approximately 850,000 distinct CDR3 sequences, about 42% of them singletons. The sample taken for sequencing was blood. The origin of the receptors is a man in his 60s in good health.

The chain recombines TRBV6-6 with TRBJ1-1, with TRBD1 as a possible D gene (6 bases). This CDR3 has 13 residues. Germline lookup yields CDR1 MNHNY and CDR2 SVGAGI (reference sequence). Trimming left V 5 bases short and J 7 bases short, with 14 bases between. The CDR3, as DNA: TGTGCCAGCAGTCCCGCCCAGGGGAGTGAAGCTTTCTTT. Residues: CASSPAQGSEAFF.

V usage is TRBV6-5 and J usage is TRBJ1-5; TRBD1 is a possible D gene (5 bases). Trimming took off 4 bases at V and 2 bases at J, with 18 bases between the two ends. The V gene's germline CDR1 is MNHEY and CDR2 SVGAGI. The CDR3 has 17 amino acids. The CDR3 sequence is CASSSKGNTMGNQPQHF. CDR3 nucleotide sequence: TGTGCCAGCAGTTCCAAGGGGAACACGATGGGCAATCAGCCCCAGCATTTT.

This rearrangement joins TRBV6-1 to TRBJ2-2; unclear D gene. Germline CDR1 and CDR2: MNHNS and SASEGT. CDR3 length equals 11 residues. Trimming left V 1 base short and J 10 bases short, with 4 bases between. This CDR3 is CASSEVVELFF. DNA of the CDR3: TGTGCCAGCAGTGAAGTTGTGGAGCTGTTTTTT.

The genes are TRBV13 and TRBJ2-1; weak D call: TRBD1 (6 bases). The CDR3 is 14 residues long. Germline V lookup: CDR1 PRHDT, CDR2 FYEKMQ (reference sequence). The V end was cut by 2 bases, the J end by 5 bases, with 10 bases between. The CDR3 DNA is TGTGCCAGCAGCTTATTGGGGGCCCACAATGAGCAGTTCTTC. It is translated as CASSLLGAHNEQFF.

This clonotype was counted a few times. The chain recombines TRBV18 with TRBJ1-4; no clear D. Germline V gene lookup returns CDR1 KGHSH and CDR2 LQKENI. The CDR3 is 16 amino acids. The V end lost 3 bases, the J end lost 3 bases, and 14 bases lay between the germline ends. The CDR3, as DNA: TGTGCCAGCTCACCGACCAGGCAAAGGGCTAATGAAAAACTGTTTTTT. Translating gives CASSPTRQRANEKLFF. Full variable domain (remainder filled in from reference TRBV18 and TRBJ1-4): NAGVMQNPRHLVRRRGQEARLRCSPMKGHSHVYWYRQLPEEGLKFMVYLQKENIIDESGMPKERFSAEFPKEGPSILRIQQVVRGDSAAYFCASSPTRQRANEKLFFGSGTQLSVL.

This chain uses TRBV7-2 with TRBJ1-5, with 7 bases matching TRBD1. This CDR3 is 16 amino acids long. Germline V gives CDR1 SGHTA, CDR2 FQGNSA. Germline trimming cut 1 base from V and 2 bases from J; bases unmatched to any gene: 5. Here the CDR3 DNA reads TGTGCCAGCAGCTTAGAAGGGACAGAGCGCAATCAGCCCCAGCATTTT. This sequence encodes CASSLEGTERNQPQHF.

This clonotype was seen a single time. The chain is built from TRBV5-1 and TRBJ2-7; D is perhaps TRBD2 (6 bases). Trimming shortened V by 3 bases and J by 2 bases, and 9 bases separated the two germline ends. Germline lookup yields CDR1 SGHRS and CDR2 YFSETQ. The CDR3 is made up of 13 amino acids. Written as DNA, the CDR3 is TGCGCCAGCAGCTGGGGGGTGACCTACGAGCAGTACTTC. It codes for CASSWGVTYEQYF.

The rearrangement joins TRBV6-2 or TRBV6-3 to TRBJ2-5; TRBD1 is a possible D gene (7 bases). V dropped 5 bases and J dropped 4 bases, with 17 bases sitting between them. The CDR3 length is 15 residues. Germline CDR1 and CDR2: MNHEY and SVGEGT. CDR3 nucleotide sequence: TGTGCCAGCAGTCCAGGGGGGTATGCAGCAGAGACCCAGTACTTC. Translation gives CASSPGGYAAETQYF.

Worth noting for this clonotype: One end of the junction is discordant with germline, which a read error may explain. The chain recombines TRBV24-1 with TRBJ2-3, with 12 bases that match TRBD2. Germline V gene lookup returns CDR1 KGHDR and CDR2 SFDVKD. The CDR3 has 19 residues. The CDR3 loop is CATSPGASGGDTVTDMQYF. The CDR3 region has the DNA TGTGCCACCAGTCCCGGGGCTAGCGGGGGGGATACGGTCACAGATATGCAGTATTTT.